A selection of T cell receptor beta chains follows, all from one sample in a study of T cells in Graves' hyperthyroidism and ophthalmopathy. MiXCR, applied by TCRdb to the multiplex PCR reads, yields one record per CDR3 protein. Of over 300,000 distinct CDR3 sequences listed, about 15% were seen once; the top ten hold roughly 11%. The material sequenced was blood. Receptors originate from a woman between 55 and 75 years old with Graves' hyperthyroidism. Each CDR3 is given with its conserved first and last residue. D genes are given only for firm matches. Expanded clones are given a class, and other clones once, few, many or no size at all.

DNA: TGCAGTGCTACTCGGACAGGGCTGGGCCAAGAGACCCAGTACTTC
CDR3: CSATRTGLGQETQYF
V: TRBV20-1
J: TRBJ2-5
size: NA
D: TRBD1

DNA: TGCGCCAGCAGCTGGGGGACAGGACAAGAGACCCAGTACTTC
CDR3: CASSWGTGQETQYF
V: TRBV5-1
J: TRBJ2-5
size: many
D: TRBD1

DNA: TGTGCCAGCAGCCTCCGGGACAGGAACGACTATAGCAATCAGCCCCAGCATTTT
CDR3: CASSLRDRNDYSNQPQHF
V: TRBV7-9
J: TRBJ1-5
size: many
D: TRBD1

DNA: TGTGCCAGCACGACTAGCGGACACTACGAGCAGTACTTC
CDR3: CASTTSGHYEQYF
V: TRBV28
J: TRBJ2-7
size: many
D: TRBD2

DNA: TGTGCCACCAGTGATCTCCGTGGGACCGAGCAGTACTTC
CDR3: CATSDLRGTEQYF
V: TRBV24-1
J: TRBJ2-7
size: many
D: NA

DNA: TGCAGCGATGGGACAAATAGCACAGATACGCAGTATTTT
CDR3: CSDGTNSTDTQYF
V: TRBV29-1
J: TRBJ2-3
size: NA
D: NA

DNA: TGTGCCAGCAGCCCCCCGATACAGGGTGCTTACTACGAGCAGTACTTC
CDR3: CASSPPIQGAYYEQYF
V: TRBV3-1
J: TRBJ2-7
size: few
D: NA

DNA: TGTGCCACCACCATGACACCGTACAATGAGCAGTTCTTC
CDR3: CATTMTPYNEQFF
V: TRBV27
J: TRBJ2-1
size: many
D: NA

DNA: TGCGCCAGCCAACAGGGACCGTGGGGCACTGAAGCTTTCTTT
CDR3: CASQQGPWGTEAFF
V: TRBV5-1
J: TRBJ1-1
size: few
D: NA

DNA: TGTGCCAGCAGTGAAGGAAAGGGTCGGGGGAAACTGTTTTTT
CDR3: CASSEGKGRGKLFF
V: TRBV2
J: TRBJ1-4
size: many
D: NA

DNA: TGTGCCAGCAGCTCTGGTAGGGCTCAGAACACTGAAGCTTTCTTT
CDR3: CASSSGRAQNTEAFF
V: TRBV6-1
J: TRBJ1-1
size: many
D: NA

DNA: TGTGCCAGCACCTCGGGACTAGCGGGATCTAAGTTCTTC
CDR3: CASTSGLAGSKFF
V: TRBV27
J: TRBJ2-1
size: few
D: TRBD2

DNA: TGCAGTGCTAAAAGAGGCGGAGAGACCCAGTACTTC
CDR3: CSAKRGGETQYF
V: TRBV20-1
J: TRBJ2-5
size: many
D: NA

DNA: TGTGCCTGGAGCGTCCAGGGAGCCTACGAGCAGTACTTC
CDR3: CAWSVQGAYEQYF
V: TRBV30
J: TRBJ2-7
size: NA
D: NA

DNA: TGTGCCAGCACCTCAAAACTTAGCGCCTACGAGCAGTACTTC
CDR3: CASTSKLSAYEQYF
V: TRBV11-2
J: TRBJ2-7
size: many
D: NA

DNA: TGTGCCAGTAGTATAGTGAGCAGCGCAGATACGCAGTATTTT
CDR3: CASSIVSSADTQYF
V: TRBV19
J: TRBJ2-3
size: few
D: NA

DNA: TGCAGTGCTAGTCCGACTAGCGGGCCCACAGATACGCAGTATTTT
CDR3: CSASPTSGPTDTQYF
V: TRBV20-1
J: TRBJ2-3
size: NA
D: TRBD2

DNA: TGTGCCAGCAGCTTCCGGGGCCCAGCGGGAGGTTTCAGCACAGATACGCAGTATTTT
CDR3: CASSFRGPAGGFSTDTQYF
V: TRBV11-3
J: TRBJ2-3
size: NA
D: TRBD2

DNA: TGTGCCAGTAGTACTTCTTGGGGCCCTCAGCCCCAGCATTTT
CDR3: CASSTSWGPQPQHF
V: TRBV19
J: TRBJ1-5
size: NA
D: NA

DNA: TGTGCCAGCAGCCTAAGTCCGTACAATGAGCAGTTCTTC
CDR3: CASSLSPYNEQFF
V: TRBV12-3/TRBV12-4
J: TRBJ2-1
size: many
D: NA

DNA: TGTGGGACTCGGGGTGACGAAAAACTGTTTTTT
CDR3: CGTRGDEKLFF
V: TRBV6-1
J: TRBJ1-4
size: many
D: NA

DNA: TGTGCCAGTCGGACAGAATATAGCAATCAGCCCCAGCATTTT
CDR3: CASRTEYSNQPQHF
V: TRBV19
J: TRBJ1-5
size: NA
D: NA

DNA: TGTGCCAGCAGGAGGGACTACTCCTACGAGCAGTACTTC
CDR3: CASRRDYSYEQYF
V: TRBV6-1
J: TRBJ2-7
size: many
D: TRBD2

DNA: TGTGCCAGCGAGTCTGGGAGCGGCAACACTGAAGCTTTCTTT
CDR3: CASESGSGNTEAFF
V: TRBV28
J: TRBJ1-1
size: many
D: NA

DNA: TGTGCCAGCTCACCACGAACATCTAGCGGGTCAGGCAATGAGCAGTTCTTC
CDR3: CASSPRTSSGSGNEQFF
V: TRBV18
J: TRBJ2-1
size: few
D: TRBD2

DNA: TGTGCCAGCAGCCGACAGCCGGAGGGCGCGGTTCAGTACTTC
CDR3: CASSRQPEGAVQYF
V: TRBV11-2
J: TRBJ2-4
size: many
D: NA

DNA: TGTGCCAGCAGCCTCACAGGGATACTCCAAGAGACCCAGTACTTC
CDR3: CASSLTGILQETQYF
V: TRBV7-8
J: TRBJ2-5
size: many
D: NA

DNA: TGTGCCAGTACCATATCCGGGACAGAGCAAGAGACCCAGTACTTC
CDR3: CASTISGTEQETQYF
V: TRBV19
J: TRBJ2-5
size: NA
D: TRBD1

DNA: TGTGCCAGCAGTTACTCAGGGACAGGGAGGTACGAGCAGTACTTC
CDR3: CASSYSGTGRYEQYF
V: TRBV6-2/TRBV6-3
J: TRBJ2-7
size: few
D: TRBD1

DNA: TGCAGTGCCCCAGGGGTTAGCTATGGCTACACCTTC
CDR3: CSAPGVSYGYTF
V: TRBV20-1
J: TRBJ1-2
size: NA
D: NA

DNA: TGTGCCGGGGAGGGGCTAGCGGGGAACGAGCAGTACTTC
CDR3: CAGEGLAGNEQYF
V: TRBV30
J: TRBJ2-7
size: many
D: TRBD2

DNA: TGTGCCAGTCATACCCTGAGTAACACTGAAGCTTTCTTT
CDR3: CASHTLSNTEAFF
V: TRBV19
J: TRBJ1-1
size: many
D: NA

DNA: TGTGCCAGCGCCGCGTCAGGGGCGGAGGAGACCCAGTACTTC
CDR3: CASAASGAEETQYF
V: TRBV2
J: TRBJ2-5
size: many
D: NA

DNA: TGTGCCAGCAGCAGAACCGGACTAGCGGGCTCCTACAATGAGCAGTTCTTC
CDR3: CASSRTGLAGSYNEQFF
V: TRBV7-2
J: TRBJ2-1
size: NA
D: TRBD2

DNA: TGTGCCAGCAGTTACTCGGCGGACTTTTGGGCACCCCTCCACTTT
CDR3: CASSYSADFWAPLHF
V: TRBV6-2/TRBV6-3
J: TRBJ1-6
size: few
D: NA

DNA: TGTGCCAGCAGTCCCCTGACGACAGCTAGCAATCAGCCCCAGCATTTT
CDR3: CASSPLTTASNQPQHF
V: TRBV6-1
J: TRBJ1-5
size: many
D: NA

DNA: TGTGCCAGCAGCCAACGCACTAGCGGGGCTGCCGAGACCCAGTACTTC
CDR3: CASSQRTSGAAETQYF
V: TRBV3-1
J: TRBJ2-5
size: NA
D: TRBD2

DNA: TGTGCCAGCAGCTCTTCGGGGGGGAGCGCTTACAATGAGCAGTTCTTC
CDR3: CASSSSGGSAYNEQFF
V: TRBV7-9
J: TRBJ2-1
size: few
D: TRBD2

DNA: TGCGCCAGCAGCCAAGAGGTTAGCGGGAGTCCCTACGAGCAGTACTTC
CDR3: CASSQEVSGSPYEQYF
V: TRBV4-1
J: TRBJ2-7
size: few
D: TRBD2

DNA: TGTGCCAGTAGTATGGGACAGATATACAATGAGCAGTTCTTC
CDR3: CASSMGQIYNEQFF
V: TRBV19
J: TRBJ2-1
size: few
D: TRBD1

DNA: TGTGCCAGCAGCCACCGGGACAGGGCGTCCAATGAGCAGTTCTTC
CDR3: CASSHRDRASNEQFF
V: TRBV3-1
J: TRBJ2-1
size: many
D: TRBD1

DNA: TGTGCCAGCAGCCAAGAGACAAGTCGGGAGGGCCTGTCTTTTCAAGAGACCCAGTACTTC
CDR3: CASSQETSREGLSFQETQYF
V: TRBV3-1
J: TRBJ2-5
size: many
D: TRBD2

DNA: TGTGCCAGCAGCCCAAGACAGGGACTCACCGGGGAGCTGTTTTTT
CDR3: CASSPRQGLTGELFF
V: TRBV12-3/TRBV12-4
J: TRBJ2-2
size: NA
D: NA

DNA: TGTGCCAGCAGTTGGGACAGGGCACCTAATGAAAAACTGTTTTTT
CDR3: CASSWDRAPNEKLFF
V: TRBV28
J: TRBJ1-4
size: NA
D: TRBD1

DNA: TGTGCCAGCAGCTTGTGGCAGGCGGAGACCCAGTACTTC
CDR3: CASSLWQAETQYF
V: TRBV5-5
J: TRBJ2-5
size: many
D: NA

DNA: TGTGCCAGCAGTGAAGCAGGGTACGAGCAGTACTTC
CDR3: CASSEAGYEQYF
V: TRBV6-1
J: TRBJ2-7
size: many
D: NA

DNA: TGTGCCAGCTCACCACTAGTGTCGACAGGTCACTATGGCTACACCTTC
CDR3: CASSPLVSTGHYGYTF
V: TRBV18
J: TRBJ1-2
size: many
D: NA

DNA: TGTGCCTGGAGTGTGAAGGGTGACTGGGGTGAAGCTTTCTTT
CDR3: CAWSVKGDWGEAFF
V: TRBV30
J: TRBJ1-1
size: NA
D: NA

DNA: TGTGCCAGCAGGAGCCACAGGGTTTTGCGAGACACTGAAGCTTTCTTT
CDR3: CASRSHRVLRDTEAFF
V: TRBV6-1
J: TRBJ1-1
size: NA
D: NA

DNA: TGTGCCAGCATCCCGGGTCCTGGCTCGTCGTACGAGCAGTACTTC
CDR3: CASIPGPGSSYEQYF
V: TRBV6-1
J: TRBJ2-7
size: NA
D: NA

DNA: TGTGCCAGCAGACCCATTTGGACGGGCGCCAAAAACATTCAGTACTTC
CDR3: CASRPIWTGAKNIQYF
V: TRBV6-1
J: TRBJ2-4
size: many
D: NA

DNA: TGCAGTGCCACTCGACCGGGACGAAGTGTCTACGAGCAGTACTTC
CDR3: CSATRPGRSVYEQYF
V: TRBV20-1
J: TRBJ2-7
size: NA
D: NA

DNA: TGCGCCAGCAGCTTCGGGACTAGGGACAATGAGCAGTTCTTC
CDR3: CASSFGTRDNEQFF
V: TRBV5-1
J: TRBJ2-1
size: many
D: TRBD2

DNA: TGTGCCAGCAGCCTCCGCGACTCACAAGATACGCAGTATTTT
CDR3: CASSLRDSQDTQYF
V: TRBV3-1
J: TRBJ2-3
size: few
D: NA

DNA: TGTGCCAGCAGCTTAGTGTTTCTAGCGGGAGCGGGCCAGGAGACCCAGTACTTC
CDR3: CASSLVFLAGAGQETQYF
V: TRBV7-2
J: TRBJ2-5
size: many
D: TRBD2

DNA: TGTGCCAGCTCTCGTCGGACTAGCGGGAGTACCCAGTACTTC
CDR3: CASSRRTSGSTQYF
V: TRBV18
J: TRBJ2-5
size: many
D: TRBD2

DNA: TGTGCCAGCAGCTTAGTCTTCGGTCTAACCGGGGAGCTGTTTTTT
CDR3: CASSLVFGLTGELFF
V: TRBV7-2
J: TRBJ2-2
size: NA
D: NA

DNA: TGTGCCAGTAGTATGGGTAGCGGGGACACCGGGGAGCTGTTTTTT
CDR3: CASSMGSGDTGELFF
V: TRBV19
J: TRBJ2-2
size: NA
D: TRBD2

DNA: TGTGCCAGCAGTTTATATGCGGGTTCCCTCTACGAGCAGTACTTC
CDR3: CASSLYAGSLYEQYF
V: TRBV27
J: TRBJ2-7
size: many
D: NA